This TCR beta chain derives from a study of T-cell reconstitution after alpha-beta-depleted transplantation in children. The CDR3 covers 16 residues. Trimming removed 5 bases from V and 2 bases from J; junction bases left unmatched: 9. Germline V lookup: CDR1 SEHNR, CDR2 FQNEAQ (reference sequence). Preparation of the TCRbeta library used unique molecular identifiers. TCRdb re-called the PCR reads with MiXCR, one entry per CDR3 protein. Among over 400,000 distinct CDR3 sequences, 12% were seen once, and the ten largest hold about 6%. Here the sequenced sample was PBMCs from the stem cell graft donor, taken from the stem cell graft. This clonotype was obtained from a human donor who donated a stem cell graft to a child with combined immunodeficiency. V is TRBV7-9 and J is TRBJ2-1; TRBD1 matches at 7 bases. For the CDR3, the DNA is TGTGCCAGCAGCCGGACCGGGACAGCTACCTACAATGAGCAGTTCTTC. This codes for CASSRTGTATYNEQFF.